A selection of T cell receptor beta chains follows, all from one sample in a study of CD8 T cells in ankylosing spondylitis. MiXCR was run by TCRdb on the 5' RACE reads, yielding one entry per CDR3 protein. The data contain about 800,000 distinct CDR3 sequences, about 12% of them singletons. The specimen was blood, either unsorted or a sorted T cell fraction (not recorded which). The origin of the receptors is a male donor with ankylosing spondylitis. The CDR3 runs from the conserved cysteine through the conserved F or W. Each record gives: J gene, D gene, V gene, clone size, CDR3 DNA, CDR3 protein. A D gene is named only where the DNA matches it firmly. Expanded clones are given a class, and other clones once, few, many or no size at all.

TRBJ1-1,TRBD1,TRBV10-3,NA,TGTGCCATCAGTGTACAGGGGACTGAAGCTTTCTTT,CAISVQGTEAFF
TRBJ1-2,NA,TRBV27,NA,TGTGCCAGCAGGACCTCGCCGGGCGCTAACTATGGCTACACCTTC,CASRTSPGANYGYTF
TRBJ1-2,TRBD1,TRBV20-1,NA,TGCAGTGCTAGAGATCCCAGGGGGCTTGGCTACACCTTC,CSARDPRGLGYTF
TRBJ2-2,NA,TRBV9,many,TGTGCCAGCAGCCCGACTCCCACAGGGAGCACCGGGGAGCTGTTTTTT,CASSPTPTGSTGELFF
TRBJ2-2,TRBD2,TRBV24-1,few,TGTGCCACTAGCGGGAGGCAGGCAGTCGGGGAGCTGTTTTTT,CATSGRQAVGELFF
TRBJ1-1,TRBD1,TRBV5-1,few,TGCGCCAGCAGCTCGTCAGGGGGTAGGCTGAACACTGAAGCTTTCTTT,CASSSSGGRLNTEAFF
TRBJ1-1,NA,TRBV27,NA,TGTGCCAGCACCCCTACAGGTGGCAGGCGGAACACTGAAGCTTTCTTT,CASTPTGGRRNTEAFF
TRBJ2-7,NA,TRBV20-1,few,TGCAGTGCGAGGAGACCCGGCACAGGTCTTAACGAGCAGTACTTC,CSARRPGTGLNEQYF
TRBJ2-6,NA,TRBV7-2,NA,TGTGCCAGCAGCCGAGAGCCAGGGGTTGGGGCCAACGTCCTGACTTTC,CASSREPGVGANVLTF
TRBJ2-5,NA,TRBV5-1,NA,TGCGCCAGCAGCTTGCCTACTAGTGGAGAGACCCAGTACTTC,CASSLPTSGETQYF
TRBJ2-7,TRBD1,TRBV4-2,NA,TGTGCCAGCAGCCTTTTGGGGGACAGAAACTACGAGCAGTACTTC,CASSLLGDRNYEQYF
TRBJ2-1,TRBD2,TRBV15,few,TGTGCCACCAGCAGAGCGACTAGCGGGAGGGCGAACCTCAATGAGCAGTTCTTC,CATSRATSGRANLNEQFF
TRBJ2-1,NA,TRBV9,few,TGTGCCAGCAGCGGGAGGGCCTACAATGAGCAGTTCTTC,CASSGRAYNEQFF
TRBJ2-1,TRBD2,TRBV7-7,few,TGTGCTAGCAGCTTGGCTAGCGGGAGGCTCAATGAGCAGTTCTTC,CASSLASGRLNEQFF
TRBJ2-7,NA,TRBV23-1,few,TGCGCCAGCAGTCAATCAAGGAGGGTAAGGACCTACGAGCAGTACTTC,CASSQSRRVRTYEQYF
TRBJ2-1,TRBD2,TRBV10-3,few,TGTGCCACCGGAATATTAGCGGGGGCCGGTGAGCAGTTCTTC,CATGILAGAGEQFF
TRBJ2-1,TRBD2,TRBV24-1,NA,TGTGCCACCAGTGACCCTGGGACTAGCGGGACTCAGCAGTTCTTC,CATSDPGTSGTQQFF
TRBJ2-1,NA,TRBV3-1,few,TGTGCCAGCAGCTACTTCCAGGGGTCTGAGCAGTTCTTC,CASSYFQGSEQFF
TRBJ2-1,NA,TRBV12-3/TRBV12-4,many,TGTGCCAGCAGGCAAGGATTAGGGCAGTTCTTC,CASRQGLGQFF
TRBJ2-3,NA,TRBV28,few,TGTGCCAGCAGTAATCAGCGGGGTCGGGGGCATACGCAGTATTTT,CASSNQRGRGHTQYF
TRBJ2-7,NA,TRBV6-6,NA,TGTGCCAGCAGTTACGGACTCTCTGGACAGCAGTACTTC,CASSYGLSGQQYF
TRBJ1-1,NA,TRBV20-1,NA,TGCAGTGCTAGAGACGCGTCGAACACTGAAGCTTTCTTT,CSARDASNTEAFF
TRBJ1-3,NA,TRBV7-9,few,TGTGCCAGCAGCTTAGCCCGAAACACCATATATTTT,CASSLARNTIYF
TRBJ2-3,NA,TRBV28,few,TGTGCCAGCAGTGCCCCAGGGGCAGATACGCAGTATTTT,CASSAPGADTQYF
TRBJ1-1,NA,TRBV10-3,NA,TGTGCCATCAGTGAGTCTGGGTTCCCAGAGGAGAACACTGAAGCTTTCTTT,CAISESGFPEENTEAFF
TRBJ2-3,NA,TRBV7-2,many,TGTGCCAGCAGCTTAAGTCTAGCAGCAGATACGCAGTATTTT,CASSLSLAADTQYF